This passage covers 18 T cell receptor beta chains from one sample sequenced in a study of tumor-infiltrating lymphocytes in primary liver carcinoma. TCR beta cDNA came from roughly 450 ng total RNA, primed with a constant-region primer. A slightly modified ARM-PCR protocol with three nested multiplex PCR rounds produced these TCR beta libraries. Use of TRBV1-TRBV30 forward primers with a C-beta reverse primer characterized the first two PCR rounds, which lasted about 11 cycles each. One entry per CDR3 protein, called by TCRdb with MiXCR from the multiplex PCR reads. The sample comprises roughly 50,000 distinct CDR3 sequences, about 68% of which are singletons, and approximately 25% rests with the top ten. Unsorted bulk tissue of about 19-33 mg yielded co-extracted RNA and DNA. Sequencing was done on a sample of liver tumor tissue from sampling region 2. Subset described: tumor region T2, inferior pole. Receptor source: a man in his forties with primary liver carcinoma and hepatitis B virus infection.

In regard to this clonotype: Germline is not matched at one junction end, which may reflect a read error. The CDR3 sequence is CTSSTYGQGLMGSNQPQHF. The CDR3 DNA sequence: TGTACCAGTAGTACTTATGGACAGGGGTTGATGGGTAGCAATCAGCCCCAGCATTTT. This chain uses TRBV19 with TRBJ1-5; 9 bases are shared with TRBD1. Germline V gene sequence: CDR1 LNHDA, CDR2 SQIVND (reference sequence). The length of the CDR3 is 19 residues.

This clonotype is labeled medium-sized. The chain is built from TRBV5-6 and TRBJ2-4, with D possibly TRBD1 on 6 matching bases. V was pared by 1 base and J by 6 bases, with 14 bases between. The CDR3 runs 15 residues. Germline V gives CDR1 SGHDT, CDR2 YYEEEE. The CDR3: CASSLLGGLGNIQYF. The CDR3 DNA reads TGTGCCAGCAGCTTGTTAGGGGGATTAGGAAACATTCAGTACTTC.

The rearrangement links TRBV6-1 to TRBJ1-2; no reliable D call. With 10 bases removed from V and 3 bases from J, the gap between germline ends came to 18 bases. The CDR3 has 14 amino acids. Germline V gene sequence: CDR1 MNHNS, CDR2 SASEGT. The CDR3 nucleotides are TGTGCCACTCCCATGACATGGGTAGACTATGGCTACACCTTC. Amino acids: CATPMTWVDYGYTF.

This clonotype has only one observation. Sequence at one end of the junction differs from germline and may be a read error. The chain combines TRBV10-2 with TRBJ1-4; D is unresolved. The germline V gene has CDR1 WSHSY and CDR2 SAAADI. This CDR3 spans 14 amino acids. CDR3 coding DNA: TGCGCCAGCAGTGAGACAGCAACTAATGAAAGACTGCTTTTT. This encodes CASSETATNERLLF.

The chain combines TRBV7-2 with TRBJ1-5; D might be TRBD1 (6 bases). V gave up 8 bases and J gave up 0 bases, with 14 bases separating them. Germline V gives CDR1 SGHTA, CDR2 FQGNSA. The length of the CDR3 is 15 residues. In DNA, the CDR3 is TGTGCCAGCTCGGGGGCCGTTAATAGCAATCAGCCCCAGCATTTT. It specifies CASSGAVNSNQPQHF.

On this clonotype itself: This CDR3 is missing its conserved last phenylalanine or tryptophan, likely due to a read error. This chain connects TRBV28 to TRBJ2-7; tentative D call: TRBD2 (6 bases). From germline, CDR1 is MDHEN and CDR2 SYDVKM. This CDR3 has 14 amino acids. CDR3 amino acids: CASRDAGSSYEQYI. The CDR3 DNA reads TGTGCCAGCAGGGACGCGGGGAGCTCCTATGAGCAGTACATC.

This clonotype qualifies as large (0.1 to 1%). The J gene is TRBJ2-7, the V gene TRBV11-2; weak D call: TRBD2 (6 bases). Trimming left V 5 bases short and J 2 bases short, with 16 bases between. The V gene's germline CDR1 is SGHAT and CDR2 FQNNGV. This CDR3 contains 15 residues. The CDR3 DNA reads TGTGCCAGCAGCCTCGGCGGGACTCTACCCTACGAGCAGTACTTC. This gives the protein CASSLGGTLPYEQYF.

This rearrangement joins TRBV20-1 to TRBJ1-1; TRBD1 matches 7 bases. This CDR3 spans 13 amino acids. Germline V gene data show CDR1 as DFQATT and CDR2 as SNEGSKA (reference sequence). With V trimmed by 6 bases and J by 4 bases, 8 bases remained unmatched. The CDR3 region is CSARTGVGTEAFF. The CDR3 nucleotides read TGCAGTGCGAGAACAGGGGTGGGCACTGAAGCTTTCTTT.

Comments on this clonotype: This CDR3 is missing its conserved last phenylalanine or tryptophan, likely due to a read error. The genes are TRBV11-2 and TRBJ2-1; D gene ambiguous. In germline, CDR1 is SGHAT, CDR2 FQNNGV. The CDR3 consists of 13 residues. Here the CDR3 DNA reads TGTGCCTGCAGCTTAAATGATGCCAATGAGCAGTTCCTC. It is translated as CACSLNDANEQFL.

Comments on this clonotype: This may arise from a read error, as a much more abundant clone is one base away. This rearrangement joins TRBV24-1 to TRBJ2-1, with D possibly TRBD2 on 6 matching bases. V dropped 6 bases and J dropped 6 bases, with 17 bases sitting between them. The CDR3 has 15 residues. Germline CDR1 reads KGHDR; CDR2 reads SFDVKD. DNA for the CDR3: TGTGCCACCAGTTCACTAACGGGAGAGTCCAATGAGCAGTTCTTC. This encodes CATSSLTGESNEQFF.

About this clonotype itself: An end of the junction does not agree with germline; a read error may underlie this. The J gene is TRBJ2-7, the V gene TRBV5-4; the D gene is possibly TRBD1 (6 bases). Germline V gene sequence: CDR1 SGHNT, CDR2 YYREEE (reference sequence). There are 15 residues in the CDR3. Here the CDR3 DNA reads TGTGCCAGCAGCCCAGAGACAGGACCATCCTACGAGCAATACTTC. It codes for CASSPETGPSYEQYF.

This clonotype appeared a few times. Germline and junction disagree at one end, which may indicate a read error. This chain links TRBV6-1 with TRBJ2-7; tentatively, D is TRBD2 (5 bases). The CDR3 covers 15 residues. The germline V gene encodes CDR1 MNHNS and CDR2 SASEGT. The CDR3 spells CVSSERSGPSYEQYF. In DNA form, the CDR3 reads TGTGTCAGCAGTGAAAGGAGCGGTCCTTCCTACGAGCAGTACTTC.

V gene TRBV11-2 combines with J gene TRBJ2-6; TRBD2 might be the D (6 bases). The CDR3 covers 16 residues. Germline CDR1 reads SGHAT; CDR2 reads FQNNGV. V lost 9 bases, J lost 4 bases, and 19 bases lay in between. Written as DNA, the CDR3 is TGTGCCAGTTGCTTATTGCGGGGAAGAGGGGCCAACGTCCTGACTTTC. It translates to CASCLLRGRGANVLTF.

Note on this clonotype: The conserved phenylalanine or tryptophan normally closing the CDR3 is absent here, so this likely arose from a read error. This chain links TRBV29-1 with TRBJ2-1; tentative D call: TRBD2 (6 bases). V was shortened by 6 bases and J by 8 bases, with 20 bases between the two germline ends. The germline gives CDR1 SQVTM, CDR2 ANQGSEA. CDR3 length equals 14 residues. The CDR3 nucleotides are TGCAGCGTCCTCAAAGCAGGAGGGCCAGATGAGCAGTTCATC. As protein: CSVLKAGGPDEQFI.

This clonotype showed up just once. Germline is not matched at one junction end, which may reflect a read error. V usage is TRBV5-1 and J usage is TRBJ2-1; 10 positions agree with TRBD2. The CDR3 is made up of 16 amino acids. The V gene's germline CDR1 is SGHRS and CDR2 YFSETQ. CDR3 protein: CASEKLAGSSYIEQFF. CDR3 DNA: TGTGCCAGCGAGAAACTAGCGGGAAGCTCCTACATTGAGCAGTTCTTC.

With regard to this clonotype: In this CDR3 the conserved last residue, phenylalanine or tryptophan, is missing, so a read error is likely. The chain joins TRBV5-6 to TRBJ2-4; TRBD1 is a possible D gene (6 bases). The CDR3 sequence is 15 residues long. The V end lost 4 bases, the J end lost 6 bases, and 17 bases lay between the germline ends. The germline V gene encodes CDR1 SGHDT and CDR2 YYEEEE. The CDR3 sequence is CASSMLGGLGNIQYL. CDR3 sequence (DNA): TGTGCCAGCAGCATGTTAGGGGGATTAGGAAACATTCAGTACTTA.

V usage is TRBV29-1 and J usage is TRBJ2-1; D remains ambiguous. V shed 7 bases and J shed 6 bases, with 13 bases lying between them. This CDR3 comprises 12 residues. Germline-derived CDR1 and CDR2 are SQVTM and ANQGSEA. Here the CDR3 reads CSGELKSNEQFF. For the CDR3, the DNA is TGCAGCGGTGAGCTGAAAAGCAATGAGCAGTTCTTC.

Comment on this clonotype: At one end the junction does not follow the germline gene, possibly because of a read error. The chain has TRBV14 and TRBJ1-6, with D maybe TRBD1 (5 bases). The germline gives CDR1 SGHDN, CDR2 FVKESK. There are 14 residues in the CDR3. This chain's CDR3 is CASSQWRGNSPLHF. The CDR3, as DNA: TGTGCCAGCAGCCAGTGGAGGGGTAATTCACCTCTCCACTTT.